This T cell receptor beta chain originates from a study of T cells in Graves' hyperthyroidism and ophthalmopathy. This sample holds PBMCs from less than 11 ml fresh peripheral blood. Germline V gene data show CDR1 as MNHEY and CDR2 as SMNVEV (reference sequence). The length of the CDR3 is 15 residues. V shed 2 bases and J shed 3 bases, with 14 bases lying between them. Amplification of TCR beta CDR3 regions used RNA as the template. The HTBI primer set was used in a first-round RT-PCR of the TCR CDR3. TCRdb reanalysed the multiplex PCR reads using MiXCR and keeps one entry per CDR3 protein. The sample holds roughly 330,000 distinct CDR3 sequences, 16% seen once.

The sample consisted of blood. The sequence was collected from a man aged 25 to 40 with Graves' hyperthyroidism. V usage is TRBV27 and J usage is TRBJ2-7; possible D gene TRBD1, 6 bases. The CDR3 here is CASSLKGHGFYEQYF. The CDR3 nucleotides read TGTGCCAGCAGTTTAAAGGGACATGGGTTCTACGAGCAGTACTTC.